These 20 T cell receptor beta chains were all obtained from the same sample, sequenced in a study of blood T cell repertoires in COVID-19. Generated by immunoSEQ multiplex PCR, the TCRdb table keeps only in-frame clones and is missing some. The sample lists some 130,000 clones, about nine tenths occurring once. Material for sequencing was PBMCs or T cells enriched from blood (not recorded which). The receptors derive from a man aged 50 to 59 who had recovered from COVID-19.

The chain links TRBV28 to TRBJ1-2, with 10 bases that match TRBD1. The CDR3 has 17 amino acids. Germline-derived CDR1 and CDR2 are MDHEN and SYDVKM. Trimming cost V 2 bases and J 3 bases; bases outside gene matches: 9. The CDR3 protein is CASSLRRQGARHYGYTF. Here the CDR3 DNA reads TGTGCCAGCAGTTTACGGCGACAGGGGGCGCGTCACTATGGCTACACCTTC.

CDR3 nucleotides: TGTGCCTGGAGTGTACTCGGGGTTCGCGGCTACACCTTC. Residues: CAWSVLGVRGYTF. The chain has TRBV30 and TRBJ1-2; no firm D call. CDR1 is GTSNPN and CDR2 is SVGIG in the germline V gene (reference sequence). V was pared by 0 bases and J by 8 bases, with 13 bases between. The CDR3 is 13 amino acids.

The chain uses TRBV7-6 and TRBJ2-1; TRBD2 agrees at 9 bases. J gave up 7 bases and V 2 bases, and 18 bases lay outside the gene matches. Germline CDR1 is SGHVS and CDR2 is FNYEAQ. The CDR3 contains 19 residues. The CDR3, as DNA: TGTGCCAGCAGCTTAAACTTGGCTAGCGGGAACCCTTTACATAATGAGCAGTTCTTC. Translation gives CASSLNLASGNPLHNEQFF.

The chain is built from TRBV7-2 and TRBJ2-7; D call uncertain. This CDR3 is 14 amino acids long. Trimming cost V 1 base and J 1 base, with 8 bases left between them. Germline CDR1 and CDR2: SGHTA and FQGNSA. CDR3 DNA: TGTGCCAGCAGCTTAGGAGGCATTTCCTACGAGCAGTACTTC. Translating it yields CASSLGGISYEQYF. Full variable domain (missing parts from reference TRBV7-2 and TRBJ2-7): GAGVSQSPSNKVTEKGKDVELRCDPISGHTALYWYRQSLGQGLEFLIYFQGNSAPDKSGLPSDRFSAERTGGSVSTLTIQRTQQEDSAVYLCASSLGGISYEQYFGPGTRLTVT.

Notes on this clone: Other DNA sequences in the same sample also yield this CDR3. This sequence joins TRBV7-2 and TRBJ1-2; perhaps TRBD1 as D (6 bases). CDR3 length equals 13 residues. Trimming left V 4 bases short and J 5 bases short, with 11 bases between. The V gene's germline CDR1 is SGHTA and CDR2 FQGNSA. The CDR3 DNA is TGTGCCAGCAGCTCGGACAGAGCATATGGCTACACCTTC. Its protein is CASSSDRAYGYTF.

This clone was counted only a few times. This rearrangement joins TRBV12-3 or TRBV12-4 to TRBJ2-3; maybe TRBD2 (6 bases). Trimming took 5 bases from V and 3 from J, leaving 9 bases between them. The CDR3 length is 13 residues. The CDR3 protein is CASSETSTDTQYF. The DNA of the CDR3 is TGTGCCAGCAGTGAGACTAGTACAGATACGCAGTATTTT.

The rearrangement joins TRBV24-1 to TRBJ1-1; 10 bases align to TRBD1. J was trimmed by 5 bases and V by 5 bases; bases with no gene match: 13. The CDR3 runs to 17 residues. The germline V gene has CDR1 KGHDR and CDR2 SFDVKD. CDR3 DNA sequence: TGTGCCACCAGTGGGTCCCGGGACAGGGGCGGGGGTACTGAAGCTTTCTTT. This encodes CATSGSRDRGGGTEAFF.

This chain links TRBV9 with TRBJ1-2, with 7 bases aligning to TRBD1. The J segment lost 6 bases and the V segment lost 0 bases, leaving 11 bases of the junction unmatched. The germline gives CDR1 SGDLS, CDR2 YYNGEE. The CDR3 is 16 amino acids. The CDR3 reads CASSVDPRGNLDGYTF. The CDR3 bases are TGTGCCAGCAGCGTAGACCCCAGGGGGAACTTGGATGGCTACACCTTC.

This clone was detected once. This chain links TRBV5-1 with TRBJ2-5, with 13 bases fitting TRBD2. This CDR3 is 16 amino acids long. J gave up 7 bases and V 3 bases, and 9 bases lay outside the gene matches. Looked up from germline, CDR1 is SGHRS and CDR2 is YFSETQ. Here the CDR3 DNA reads TGCGCCAGCAGCTCGACTAGCGGGGGGACCCCGCCGACCCAGTACTTC. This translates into CASSSTSGGTPPTQYF.

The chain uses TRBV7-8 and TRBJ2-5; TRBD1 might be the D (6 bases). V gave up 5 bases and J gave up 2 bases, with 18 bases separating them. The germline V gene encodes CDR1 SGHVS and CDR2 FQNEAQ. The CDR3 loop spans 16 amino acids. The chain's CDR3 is CASSTLPTGPQETQYF. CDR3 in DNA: TGTGCCAGCAGCACACTCCCGACAGGCCCGCAAGAGACCCAGTACTTC.

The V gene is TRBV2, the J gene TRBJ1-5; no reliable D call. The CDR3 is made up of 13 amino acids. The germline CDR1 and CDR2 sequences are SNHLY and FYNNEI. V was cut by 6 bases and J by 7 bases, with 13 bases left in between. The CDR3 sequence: CASSPDMVQPQHF. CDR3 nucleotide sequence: TGTGCCAGCAGCCCCGACATGGTCCAGCCCCAGCATTTT.

The CDR3 bases are TGTGCCAGCAGCCCCGACAGAGGACGAAACACCATATATTTT. This gives the protein CASSPDRGRNTIYF. The chain combines TRBV11-1 with TRBJ1-3, with a weak D call TRBD1 (5 bases). V lost 5 bases and J lost 5, with 13 bases in between. The CDR3 is 14 amino acids. Germline assignment: CDR1 SGHAT and CDR2 FQDESV (reference sequence).

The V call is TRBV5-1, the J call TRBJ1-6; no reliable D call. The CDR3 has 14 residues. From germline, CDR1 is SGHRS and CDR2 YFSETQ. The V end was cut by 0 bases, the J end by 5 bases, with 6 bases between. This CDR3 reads CASSLEIDNSPLHF. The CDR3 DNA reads TGCGCCAGCAGCTTGGAAATAGATAATTCACCCCTCCACTTT.

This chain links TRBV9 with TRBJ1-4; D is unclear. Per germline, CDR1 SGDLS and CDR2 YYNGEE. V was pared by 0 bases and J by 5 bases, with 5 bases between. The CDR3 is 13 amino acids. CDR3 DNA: TGTGCCAGCAGCGTAGATTCAAATGAAAAACTGTTTTTT. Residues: CASSVDSNEKLFF.

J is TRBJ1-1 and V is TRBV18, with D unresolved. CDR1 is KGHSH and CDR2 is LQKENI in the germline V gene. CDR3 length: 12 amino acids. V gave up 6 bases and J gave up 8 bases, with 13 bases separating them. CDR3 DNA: TGTGCCAGCTCCTCCCGGTCGGGGGAAGCTTTCTTT. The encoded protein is CASSSRSGEAFF. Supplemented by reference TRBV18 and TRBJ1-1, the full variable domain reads NAGVMQNPRHLVRRRGQEARLRCSPMKGHSHVYWYRQLPEEGLKFMVYLQKENIIDESGMPKERFSAEFPKEGPSILRIQQVVRGDSAAYFCASSSRSGEAFFGQGTRLTVV.

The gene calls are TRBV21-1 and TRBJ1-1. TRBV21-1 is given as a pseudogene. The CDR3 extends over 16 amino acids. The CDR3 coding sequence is TGTGCCAGCAGCGTGGAGGAACGGACGGTGAACACTGAAGCTTTCTTT. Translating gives CASSVEERTVNTEAFF.

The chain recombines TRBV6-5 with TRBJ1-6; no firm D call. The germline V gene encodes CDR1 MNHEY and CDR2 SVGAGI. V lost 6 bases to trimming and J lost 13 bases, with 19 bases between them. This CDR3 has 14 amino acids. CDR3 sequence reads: CASSLRTGESPLHF. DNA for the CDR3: TGTGCCAGCAGCCTCCGGACGGGAGAATCGCCCCTCCACTTT.

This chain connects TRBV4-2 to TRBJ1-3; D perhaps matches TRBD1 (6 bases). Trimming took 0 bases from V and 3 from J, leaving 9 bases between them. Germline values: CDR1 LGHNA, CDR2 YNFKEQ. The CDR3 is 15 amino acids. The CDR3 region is CASSQDRGGGNTIYF. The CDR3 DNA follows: TGTGCCAGCAGCCAAGACAGGGGTGGTGGAAACACCATATATTTT.

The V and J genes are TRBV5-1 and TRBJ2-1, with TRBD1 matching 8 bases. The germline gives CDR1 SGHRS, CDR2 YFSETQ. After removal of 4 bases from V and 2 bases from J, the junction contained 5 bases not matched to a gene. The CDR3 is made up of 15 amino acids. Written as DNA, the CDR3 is TGCGCCAGCAGCCACGGACAGGGAGCCTACAATGAGCAGTTCTTC. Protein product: CASSHGQGAYNEQFF.

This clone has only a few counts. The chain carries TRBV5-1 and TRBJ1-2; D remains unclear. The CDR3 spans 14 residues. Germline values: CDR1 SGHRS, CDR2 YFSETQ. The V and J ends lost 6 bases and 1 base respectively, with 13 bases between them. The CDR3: CASTRSTLNYGYTF. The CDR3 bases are TGCGCCAGCACCAGGTCGACCCTTAACTATGGCTACACCTTC.